This T cell receptor (beta chain) was recorded in a study of shared clonotypes between healthy human individuals. The study's findings and limits: Sorted-subset sequencing, rarefaction showed, was incomplete despite large depth.

V shed 6 bases and J shed 0 bases, with 9 bases lying between them. Germline V gene sequence: CDR1 MDHEN, CDR2 SYDVKM. The CDR3 contains 14 residues. Measured with immunoSEQ multiplex PCR; TCRdb has only the in-frame clones, and not every one. This sample has 660,000 or so clones, with approximately 96% found just once. It was CD45RO-negative cells, positively selected for CCR7, that made up naive CD8 cells, with terminally differentiated effector memory CD45RA+ cells excluded. As concerns this clone: Its antigen is undetermined.

The chain joins TRBV28 to TRBJ2-1, with D tentatively TRBD1 (5 bases). Sequenced input: naive CD8+ T cells sorted from blood. This sequence was found in a woman younger than 45 in good health. As DNA, the CDR3 is TGTGCCAGCAGCGACAGTAGCTCCTACAATGAGCAGTTCTTC. It translates to CASSDSSSYNEQFF. Full variable domain (remainder filled in from reference TRBV28 and TRBJ2-1): DVKVTQSSRYLVKRTGEKVFLECVQDMDHENMFWYRQDPGLGLRLIYFSYDVKMKEKGDIPEGYSVSREKKERFSLILESASTNQTSMYLCASSDSSSYNEQFFGPGTRLTVL.